The entry below describes one T cell receptor beta chain. The antigen is unknown. The junction departs from the called germline gene at one end, perhaps through a read error. Germline V gives CDR1 SEHNR, CDR2 FQNEAQ (reference sequence). This CDR3 has 13 amino acids. Unique molecular identifiers tagged individual cDNA molecules. One entry per CDR3 protein, called by TCRdb with MiXCR from the 5' RACE reads. The sample lists over 60,000 distinct CDR3 sequences; under 15% were seen once. This sample stems from a study of early T cells in non-severe SARS-CoV-2 infection. Study-level background: The sequenced material was bulk RNA from unsorted whole blood, and its chains were unpaired. General observations from the study: Anti-spike CD8 specificities were favored by VDJdb matching, whose results missed private and CD4 specificities.

The sequenced sample was whole blood, obtained at baseline. The sequence was collected from an adult who was a healthcare worker with PCR-confirmed SARS-CoV-2 infection or an uninfected control (not recorded which). V is TRBV7-9 and J is TRBJ2-2, with D tentatively TRBD2 (5 bases). The DNA of the CDR3 is TGTACCAGCAGCTTAGTCGGGGCCGGGGAGCTGTTTTTT. It is translated as CTSSLVGAGELFF.